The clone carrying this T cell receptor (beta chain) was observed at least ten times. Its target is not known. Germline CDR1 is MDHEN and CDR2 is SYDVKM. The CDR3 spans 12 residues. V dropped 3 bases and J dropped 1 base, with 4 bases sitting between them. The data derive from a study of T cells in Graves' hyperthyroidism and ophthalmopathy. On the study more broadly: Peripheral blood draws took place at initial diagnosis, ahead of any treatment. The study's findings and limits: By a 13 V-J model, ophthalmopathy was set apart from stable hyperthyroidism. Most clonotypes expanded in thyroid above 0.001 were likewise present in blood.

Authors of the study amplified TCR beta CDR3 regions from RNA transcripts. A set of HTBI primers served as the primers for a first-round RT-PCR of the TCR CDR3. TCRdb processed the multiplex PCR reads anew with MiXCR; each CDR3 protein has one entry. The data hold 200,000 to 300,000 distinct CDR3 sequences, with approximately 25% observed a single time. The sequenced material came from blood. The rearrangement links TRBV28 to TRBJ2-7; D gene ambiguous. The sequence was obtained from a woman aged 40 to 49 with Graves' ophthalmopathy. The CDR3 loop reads CASSFGSYEQYF. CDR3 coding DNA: TGTGCCAGCAGTTTCGGGTCCTACGAGCAGTACTTC.